This T cell receptor beta chain was recorded in a study of beta chain features in type 1 diabetes. Note on this clone: What it binds is unknown.

As every portion of the isolated RNA was reverse transcribed, the sequencing read expressed TCRB transcripts. TCRdb's copy holds only in-frame clones and misses some; the assay was immunoSEQ multiplex PCR. The sample yields about 360,000 clones, over 10% seen once. Study-wide findings and caveats: A PCR bias possibly favoring shorter templates would apply equally to patients and controls.

The CDR3 has 14 amino acids. V lost 1 base and J lost 7, with 13 bases in between. Per germline, CDR1 SEHNR and CDR2 FQNEAQ (reference sequence). The chain recombines TRBV7-9 with TRBJ1-2, with a possible D match to TRBD1 (6 bases). This sequence originates from a man younger than 30 in good health. Sequenced input: naive CD4+ T cells from blood. The CDR3 DNA is TGTGCCAGCAGCTTAGTGGTGGACAGAGCTGGCTACACCTTC. This encodes CASSLVVDRAGYTF. The whole variable domain, remainder taken from reference TRBV7-9 and TRBJ1-2, is DTGVSQNPRHKITKRGQNVTFRCDPISEHNRLYWYRQTLGQGPEFLTYFQNEAQLEKSRLLSDRFSAERPKGSFSTLEIQRTEQGDSAMYLCASSLVVDRAGYTFGSGTRLTVV.